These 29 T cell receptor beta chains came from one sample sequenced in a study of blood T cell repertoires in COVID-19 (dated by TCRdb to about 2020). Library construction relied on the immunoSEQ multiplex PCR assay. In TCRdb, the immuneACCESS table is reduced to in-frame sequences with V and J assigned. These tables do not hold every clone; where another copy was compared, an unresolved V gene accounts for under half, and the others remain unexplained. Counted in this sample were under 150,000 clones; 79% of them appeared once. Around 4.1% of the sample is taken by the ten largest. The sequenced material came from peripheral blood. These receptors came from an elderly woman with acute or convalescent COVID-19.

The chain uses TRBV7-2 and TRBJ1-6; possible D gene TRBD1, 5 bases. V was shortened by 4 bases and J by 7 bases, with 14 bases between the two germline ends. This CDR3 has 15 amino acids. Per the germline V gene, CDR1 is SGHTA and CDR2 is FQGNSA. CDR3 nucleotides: TGTGCCAGCAGCTCAGCCGGGACTACCAATTCACCCCTCCACTTT. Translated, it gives CASSSAGTTNSPLHF.

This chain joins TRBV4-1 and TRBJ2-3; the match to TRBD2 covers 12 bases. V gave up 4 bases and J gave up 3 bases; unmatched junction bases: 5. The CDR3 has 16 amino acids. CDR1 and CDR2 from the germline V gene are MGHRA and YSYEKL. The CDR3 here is CASSLAGTSGTDTQYF. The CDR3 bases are TGCGCCAGCAGCCTCGCCGGGACTAGCGGGACAGATACGCAGTATTTT.

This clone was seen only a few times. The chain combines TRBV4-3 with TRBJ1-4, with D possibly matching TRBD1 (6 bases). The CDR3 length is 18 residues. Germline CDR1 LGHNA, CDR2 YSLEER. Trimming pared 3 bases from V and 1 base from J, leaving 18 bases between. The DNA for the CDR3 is TGCGCCAGCAGCCAGAATTTGGCACAGGGCCTAACTAATGAAAAACTGTTTTTT. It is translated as CASSQNLAQGLTNEKLFF.

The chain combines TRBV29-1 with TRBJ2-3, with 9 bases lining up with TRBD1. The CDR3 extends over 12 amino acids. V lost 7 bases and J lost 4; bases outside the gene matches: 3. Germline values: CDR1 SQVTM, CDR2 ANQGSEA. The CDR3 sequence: CSGGQGSDTQYF. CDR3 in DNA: TGCAGCGGGGGACAGGGATCAGATACGCAGTATTTT.

The CDR3, as DNA: TGCGCCAGCAGCACACCGGGGACTAACACAGATACGCAGTATTTT. It codes for CASSTPGTNTDTQYF. The chain joins TRBV5-1 to TRBJ2-3; 7 bases fit TRBD2. This CDR3 region has 15 residues. After removal of 4 bases from V and 2 bases from J, the junction contained 7 bases not matched to a gene. CDR1 is SGHRS, CDR2 YFSETQ, per germline. The full variable domain, completed using reference TRBV5-1 and TRBJ2-3, is KAGVTQTPRYLIKTRGQQVTLSCSPISGHRSVSWYQQTPGQGLQFLFEYFSETQRNKGNFPGRFSGRQFSNSRSEMNVSTLELGDSALYLCASSTPGTNTDTQYFGPGTRLTVL.

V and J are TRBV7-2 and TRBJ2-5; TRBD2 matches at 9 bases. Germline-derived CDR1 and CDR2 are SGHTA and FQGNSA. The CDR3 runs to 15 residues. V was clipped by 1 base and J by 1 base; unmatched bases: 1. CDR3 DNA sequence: TGTGCCAGCAGCTTAGGCGGGAGGGCCCAAGAGACCCAGTACTTC. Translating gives CASSLGGRAQETQYF.

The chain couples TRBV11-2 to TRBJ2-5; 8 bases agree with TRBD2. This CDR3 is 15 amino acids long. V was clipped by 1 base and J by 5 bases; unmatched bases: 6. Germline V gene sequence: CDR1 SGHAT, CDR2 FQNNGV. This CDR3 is CASSLASGGRETQYF. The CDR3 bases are TGTGCCAGCAGCTTAGCTTCGGGGGGGAGGGAGACCCAGTACTTC.

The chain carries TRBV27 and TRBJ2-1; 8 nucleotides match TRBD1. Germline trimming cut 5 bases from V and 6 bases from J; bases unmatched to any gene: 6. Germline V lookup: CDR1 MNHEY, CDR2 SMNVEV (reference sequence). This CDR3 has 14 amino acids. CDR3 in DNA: TGTGCCAGCAGTATCCGTGACAGGGGCAATGAGCAGTTCTTC. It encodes CASSIRDRGNEQFF.

The CDR3: CASSLDTPSTDTQYF. The CDR3 DNA is TGCGCCAGCAGCTTAGACACCCCAAGCACAGATACGCAGTATTTT. The V gene is TRBV5-1, the J gene TRBJ2-3; D not resolved. Germline assignment: CDR1 SGHRS and CDR2 YFSETQ. The germline V and J ends were trimmed by 2 bases and 0 bases, with 10 bases remaining between them. The CDR3 is 15 amino acids.

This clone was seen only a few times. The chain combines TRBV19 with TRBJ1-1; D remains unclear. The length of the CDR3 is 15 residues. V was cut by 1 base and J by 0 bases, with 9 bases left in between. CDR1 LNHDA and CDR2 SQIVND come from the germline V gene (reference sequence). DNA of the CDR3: TGTGCCAGTAGTATAGCGGCAGGAATGAACACTGAAGCTTTCTTT. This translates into CASSIAAGMNTEAFF. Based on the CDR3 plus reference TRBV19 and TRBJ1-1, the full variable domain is DGGITQSPKYLFRKEGQNVTLSCEQNLNHDAMYWYRQDPGQGLRLIYYSQIVNDFQKGDIAEGYSVSREKKESFPLTVTSAQKNPTAFYLCASSIAAGMNTEAFFGQGTRLTVV.

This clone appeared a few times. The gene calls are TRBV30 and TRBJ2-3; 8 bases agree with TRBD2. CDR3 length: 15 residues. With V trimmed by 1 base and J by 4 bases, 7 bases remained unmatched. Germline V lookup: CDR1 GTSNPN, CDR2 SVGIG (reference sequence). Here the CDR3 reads CAWSGGRGVADTQYF. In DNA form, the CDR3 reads TGTGCCTGGAGTGGGGGGCGGGGGGTCGCAGATACGCAGTATTTT.

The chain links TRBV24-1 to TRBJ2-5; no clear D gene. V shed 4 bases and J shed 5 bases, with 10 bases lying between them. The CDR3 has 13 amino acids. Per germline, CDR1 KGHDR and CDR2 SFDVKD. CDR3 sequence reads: CATSESPRETQYF. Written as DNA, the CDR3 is TGTGCCACCAGTGAGAGCCCCCGGGAGACCCAGTACTTC.

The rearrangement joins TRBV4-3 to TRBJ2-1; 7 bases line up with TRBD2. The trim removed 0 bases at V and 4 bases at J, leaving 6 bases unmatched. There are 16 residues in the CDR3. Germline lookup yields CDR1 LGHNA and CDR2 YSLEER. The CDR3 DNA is TGCGCCAGCAGCCAAGATCGGGAGGTCTTTTACAATGAGCAGTTCTTC. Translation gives CASSQDREVFYNEQFF.

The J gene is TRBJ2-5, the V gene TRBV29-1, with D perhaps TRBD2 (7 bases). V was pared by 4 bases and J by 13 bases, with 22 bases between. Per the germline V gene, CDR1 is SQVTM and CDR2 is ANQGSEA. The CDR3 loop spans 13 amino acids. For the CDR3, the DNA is TGCAGCGTTGCTGGGGAACGGGCGGGGGCCCGGTACTTC. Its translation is CSVAGERAGARYF.

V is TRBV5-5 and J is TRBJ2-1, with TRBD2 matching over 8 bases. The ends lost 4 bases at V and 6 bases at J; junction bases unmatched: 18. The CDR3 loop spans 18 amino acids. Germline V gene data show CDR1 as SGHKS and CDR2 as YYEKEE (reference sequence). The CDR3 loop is CASSGREAQSPRGNEQFF. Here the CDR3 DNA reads TGTGCCAGCAGCGGGCGGGAGGCCCAATCACCCCGGGGCAATGAGCAGTTCTTC.

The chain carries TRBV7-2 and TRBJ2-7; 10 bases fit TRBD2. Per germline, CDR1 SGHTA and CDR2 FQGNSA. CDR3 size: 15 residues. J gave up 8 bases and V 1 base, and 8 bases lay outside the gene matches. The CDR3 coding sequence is TGTGCCAGCAGCTTAGGGTCTAGCGGGAGTTCGAAGCAGTACTTC. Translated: CASSLGSSGSSKQYF.

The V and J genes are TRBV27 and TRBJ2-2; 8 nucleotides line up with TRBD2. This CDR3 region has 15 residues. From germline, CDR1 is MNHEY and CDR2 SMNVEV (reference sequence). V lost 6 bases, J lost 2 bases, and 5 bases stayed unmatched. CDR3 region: CASRGTSGNTGELFF. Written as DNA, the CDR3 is TGTGCCAGCAGAGGGACTAGTGGTAACACCGGGGAGCTGTTTTTT.

The CDR3 protein is CASAVEGVGYGYTF. The DNA for the CDR3 is TGTGCCAGCGCCGTCGAAGGGGTCGGCTATGGCTACACCTTC. The rearrangement uses TRBV6-5 and TRBJ1-2; D may be TRBD1 (5 bases). The V end lost 8 bases, the J end lost 4 bases, and 17 bases lay between the germline ends. The CDR3 loop spans 14 amino acids. In germline, CDR1 is MNHEY, CDR2 SVGAGI.

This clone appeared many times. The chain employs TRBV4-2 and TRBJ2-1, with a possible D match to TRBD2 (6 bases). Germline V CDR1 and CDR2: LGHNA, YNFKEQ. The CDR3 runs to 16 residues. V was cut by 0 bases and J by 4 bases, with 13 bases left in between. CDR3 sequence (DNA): TGTGCCAGCAGCCAAGATGGAGGGAGAGGGTACAATGAGCAGTTCTTC. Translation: CASSQDGGRGYNEQFF.

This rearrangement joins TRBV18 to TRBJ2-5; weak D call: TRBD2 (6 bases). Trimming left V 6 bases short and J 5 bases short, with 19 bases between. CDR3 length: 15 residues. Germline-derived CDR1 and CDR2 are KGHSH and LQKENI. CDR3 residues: CASSPRLDGRETQYF. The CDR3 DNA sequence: TGTGCCAGCTCCCCTCGACTAGATGGGCGGGAGACCCAGTACTTC.

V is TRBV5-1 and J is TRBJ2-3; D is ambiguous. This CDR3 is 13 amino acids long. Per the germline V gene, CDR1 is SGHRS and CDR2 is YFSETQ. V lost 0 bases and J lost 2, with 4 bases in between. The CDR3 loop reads CASSLELTDTQYF. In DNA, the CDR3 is TGCGCCAGCAGCTTGGAACTCACAGATACGCAGTATTTT.

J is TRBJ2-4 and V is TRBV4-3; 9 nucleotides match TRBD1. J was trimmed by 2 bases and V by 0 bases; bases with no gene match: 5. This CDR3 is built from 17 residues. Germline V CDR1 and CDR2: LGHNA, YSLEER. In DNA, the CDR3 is TGCGCCAGCAGCCAAGACCGCGGACAGGGGACCAAAAACATTCAGTACTTC. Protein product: CASSQDRGQGTKNIQYF.

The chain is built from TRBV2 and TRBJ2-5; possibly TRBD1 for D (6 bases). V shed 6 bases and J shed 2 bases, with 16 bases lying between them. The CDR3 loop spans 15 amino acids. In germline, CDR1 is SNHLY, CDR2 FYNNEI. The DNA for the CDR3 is TGTGCCAGCAGGGGTCCGGACAGAATTCAAGAGACCCAGTACTTC. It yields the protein CASRGPDRIQETQYF.

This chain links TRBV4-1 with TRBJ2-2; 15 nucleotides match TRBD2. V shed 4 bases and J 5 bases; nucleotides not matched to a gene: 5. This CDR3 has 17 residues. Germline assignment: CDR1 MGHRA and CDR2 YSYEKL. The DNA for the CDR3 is TGCGCCAGCAGCCTTGGACTAGCGGGGGGGCCGACCGGGGAGCTGTTTTTT. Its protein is CASSLGLAGGPTGELFF.

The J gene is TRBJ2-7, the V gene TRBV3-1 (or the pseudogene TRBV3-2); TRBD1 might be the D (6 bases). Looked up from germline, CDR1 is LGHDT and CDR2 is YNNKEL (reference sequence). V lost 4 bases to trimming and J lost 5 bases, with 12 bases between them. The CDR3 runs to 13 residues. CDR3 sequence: CASSPSRGNEQYF. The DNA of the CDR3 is TGTGCCAGCAGCCCTTCCAGGGGAAACGAGCAGTACTTC.

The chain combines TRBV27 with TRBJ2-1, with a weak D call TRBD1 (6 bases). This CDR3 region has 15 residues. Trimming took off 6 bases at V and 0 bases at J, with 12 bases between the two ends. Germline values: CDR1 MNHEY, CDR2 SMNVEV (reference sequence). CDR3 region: CASRGQTSSYNEQFF. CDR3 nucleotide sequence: TGTGCCAGCAGAGGACAGACCAGCTCCTACAATGAGCAGTTCTTC.

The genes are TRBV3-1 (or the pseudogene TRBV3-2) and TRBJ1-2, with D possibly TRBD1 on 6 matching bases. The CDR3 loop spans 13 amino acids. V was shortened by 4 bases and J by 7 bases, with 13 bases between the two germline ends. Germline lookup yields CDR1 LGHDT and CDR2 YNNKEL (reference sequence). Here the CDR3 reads CASSPRQAGGYTF. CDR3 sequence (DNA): TGTGCCAGCAGCCCCAGACAGGCCGGTGGCTACACCTTC.

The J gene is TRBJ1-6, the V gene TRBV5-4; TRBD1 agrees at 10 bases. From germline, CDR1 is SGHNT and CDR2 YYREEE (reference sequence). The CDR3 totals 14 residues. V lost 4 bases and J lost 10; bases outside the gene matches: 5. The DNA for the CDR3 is TGTGCCAGCAGCCGGGACAGGGGAGAATCACCCCTCCACTTT. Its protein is CASSRDRGESPLHF.

This CDR3 reads CASSGAPGNYGYTF. For the CDR3, the DNA is TGTGCCAGCAGTGGGGCCCCTGGGAACTATGGCTACACCTTC. The chain employs TRBV2 and TRBJ1-2, with D unresolved. Germline V lookup: CDR1 SNHLY, CDR2 FYNNEI. The germline V and J ends were trimmed by 4 bases and 2 bases, with 11 bases remaining between them. CDR3 size: 14 residues.